These 10 T cell receptor beta chains were sequenced from one sample in a study of blood T cells in healthy people across ages (dated by TCRdb to the mid-2010s). The library was generated by 5' RACE. For sequencing, an Illumina HiSeq 2500 was employed. The second PCR ran for about 7 to 11 cycles and used a J-beta primer mix along with a sample-barcoded 5' primer. TCRdb reworked the public reads: Q25 trimming with fastp, MiXCR clone assembly, productive beta chains retained. Here each entry gathers all rows of one CDR3 protein and keeps the most common genes and DNA. The sample contains about 510,000 distinct CDR3 sequences, about 25% of them found a single time. Jointly, the top ten make up about 3.3% of the sample. These data were also filed under a second study, of T cells of mothers and their children.

The specimen was blood. These receptors came from a boy younger than 10 in good health.

The chain is built from TRBV20-1 and TRBJ2-1, with TRBD2 as a possible D gene (5 bases). Per germline, CDR1 DFQATT and CDR2 SNEGSKA (reference sequence). The germline V and J ends were trimmed by 3 bases and 3 bases, with 12 bases remaining between them. This CDR3 comprises 14 residues. The CDR3 loop reads CSARQRSNYNEQFF. CDR3 in DNA: TGCAGTGCTAGGCAGCGGAGCAACTACAATGAGCAGTTCTTC.

The rearrangement uses TRBV12-3 or TRBV12-4 and TRBJ2-5; tentatively, D is TRBD2 (7 bases). This CDR3 has 14 residues. V was cut by 3 bases and J by 7 bases, with 15 bases left in between. The DNA of the CDR3 is TGTGCCAGCAGTTTTCGCCAGGGGAGGGGGACCCAGTACTTC. Its translation: CASSFRQGRGTQYF.

A few counts support this clonotype. The chain uses TRBV5-1 and TRBJ1-1, with D hard to call. Between the trimmed V and J ends, which lost 0 bases and 0 bases, there was a span of 9 bases. Germline values: CDR1 SGHRS, CDR2 YFSETQ. The CDR3 is 15 residues long. CDR3 amino acids: CASSLGRPMNTEAFF. For the CDR3, the DNA is TGCGCCAGCAGCTTGGGACGGCCAATGAACACTGAAGCTTTCTTT. The full variable domain, completed using reference TRBV5-1 and TRBJ1-1, is KAGVTQTPRYLIKTRGQQVTLSCSPISGHRSVSWYQQTPGQGLQFLFEYFSETQRNKGNFPGRFSGRQFSNSRSEMNVSTLELGDSALYLCASSLGRPMNTEAFFGQGTRLTVV.

V and J are TRBV7-9 and TRBJ2-7; 8 bases line up with TRBD1. J was trimmed by 3 bases and V by 5 bases; bases with no gene match: 6. The CDR3 extends over 14 amino acids. Germline CDR1 and CDR2: SEHNR and FQNEAQ (reference sequence). The CDR3 DNA follows: TGTGCCAGCAGCATCCGGGACAGGAACTACGAGCAGTACTTC. It is translated as CASSIRDRNYEQYF.

The rearrangement links TRBV5-5 to TRBJ2-3; D remains unclear. Deletions cut 4 bases from V and 0 bases from J, with 12 bases between. This CDR3 spans 15 amino acids. Germline V gives CDR1 SGHKS, CDR2 YYEKEE (reference sequence). The CDR3, as DNA: TGTGCCAGCAGCCTCGGAAGAATTAGCACAGATACGCAGTATTTT. Its protein is CASSLGRISTDTQYF.

This sequence joins TRBV9 and TRBJ1-1; D is uncertain. This CDR3 is 13 amino acids long. The V gene lost 0 bases and the J gene lost 4 bases, with 7 bases spanning the gap. Germline assignment: CDR1 SGDLS and CDR2 YYNGEE. Here the CDR3 reads CASSVAARTEAFF. As DNA, the CDR3 is TGTGCCAGCAGCGTAGCGGCTCGCACTGAAGCTTTCTTT.

The rearrangement uses TRBV6-5 and TRBJ2-2; 7 bases fit TRBD1. The junction had 4 bases not matched to a gene; V was cut back by 2 bases and J by 4 bases. CDR1 is MNHEY, CDR2 SVGAGI, per germline. The CDR3 sequence is 15 residues long. In nucleotides, the CDR3 is TGTGCCAGCAGTTACAAGGGACAGTTCACCGGGGAGCTGTTTTTT. Encoded protein: CASSYKGQFTGELFF.

The chain carries TRBV7-2 and TRBJ2-6; D is possibly TRBD1 or TRBD2 (6 bases each). Trimming left V 1 base short and J 1 base short, with 11 bases between. This CDR3 contains 17 residues. Germline-derived CDR1 and CDR2 are SGHTA and FQGNSA. CDR3 DNA: TGTGCCAGCAGCTTAGAGTCGGGGGCGTCTGGGGCCAACGTCCTGACTTTC. It specifies CASSLESGASGANVLTF.

The chain links TRBV28 to TRBJ2-1; D may be TRBD2 (6 bases). The length of the CDR3 is 14 residues. Trimming took off 4 bases at V and 7 bases at J, with 14 bases between the two ends. Germline CDR1 reads MDHEN; CDR2 reads SYDVKM. Here the CDR3 DNA reads TGTGCCAGCAGTTCGCGACTAGAAGGGAATGAGCAGTTCTTC. This sequence encodes CASSSRLEGNEQFF.

This clonotype showed up just a few times. This chain uses TRBV12-3 or TRBV12-4 with TRBJ1-4; TRBD1 might be the D (6 bases). The CDR3 extends over 17 amino acids. V lost 5 bases and J 5 bases, leaving 21 bases between the germline ends. In nucleotides, the CDR3 is TGTGCCAGCAGTCCTTCTAGCCCAGGGGTGTTGAATGAAAAACTGTTTTTT. It specifies CASSPSSPGVLNEKLFF.